A single T cell receptor (beta chain) is shown here with its context. Its antigen is not identified. These data come from a study of T-cell memory formation after mild COVID-19. Study observations and caveats: Memory sampled before infection contained some responding clones, suggesting cross-reactive memory joined.

Using its own MiXCR run on the 5' RACE reads, TCRdb lists one record per CDR3 protein. Among around 150,000 distinct CDR3 sequences listed, 11% were seen once. Between the trimmed V and J ends, which lost 1 base and 4 bases, there was a span of 13 bases. There are 15 residues in the CDR3. CDR1 is MGHRA and CDR2 is YSYEKL in the germline V gene. This rearrangement joins TRBV4-1 to TRBJ1-2; tentatively, D is TRBD1 (5 bases). The sequencing input was PBMCs or a T cell subset sorted from them (not recorded which). The TCR originated in a man younger than 35 who had mild COVID-19 (a few samples of this study predate the infection). Cell type and time point are not known. The CDR3 coding sequence is TGCGCCAGCAGCCAAGTAACCAGGGTAGGCTATGGCTACACCTTC. Translating gives CASSQVTRVGYGYTF.